Listed below are T cell receptor beta chains from one sample, sequenced in a study of shared clonotypes between healthy human individuals. Some clones are missing from TCRdb's copy, which holds only in-frame ones; the method was immunoSEQ multiplex PCR. The sample yields hundreds of thousands of clones, 85% to 95% seen once. The specimen was naive CD8+ T cells sorted from blood. Receptors originate from a woman aged 30 to 39 in good health. The CDR3 runs from the conserved cysteine through the conserved F or W. The D gene is left open where the match is weak. Clone size is shown for a subset of rows, as once, few, many or a class of expanded clone.

j_call clone_size v_call d_call cdr3_aa cdr3_nt
TRBJ1-4 once TRBV27 NA CASRSIATNEKLFF TGTGCCAGCAGGTCAATTGCAACTAATGAAAAACTGTTTTTT
TRBJ1-1 NA TRBV7-9 NA CASSYQAGGTEAFF TGTGCCAGCAGCTATCAGGCTGGGGGCACTGAAGCTTTCTTT
TRBJ2-3 NA TRBV28 NA CASSFGPPSGLTDTQYF TGTGCCAGCAGTTTCGGACCACCATCGGGGCTTACAGATACGCAGTATTTT
TRBJ2-7 NA TRBV11-1 TRBD1 CASSLDGTAFYEQYF TGTGCCAGCAGCTTAGACGGGACAGCTTTTTACGAGCAGTACTTC
TRBJ2-7 NA TRBV10-3 NA CGTQEIQNYEQYF TGTGGGACCCAGGAAATACAGAACTACGAGCAGTACTTC
TRBJ1-5 NA TRBV4-1 TRBD1 CASSRDRGGQPQHF TGCGCCAGCAGCCGGGACAGGGGAGGCCAGCCCCAGCATTTT
TRBJ2-7 NA TRBV5-5 TRBD2 CASSYAPGLAGAGEQYF TGTGCCAGCAGCTACGCGCCGGGACTAGCGGGAGCGGGCGAGCAGTACTTC
TRBJ2-7 NA TRBV28 TRBD2 CASTLAGSSSYEQYF TGTGCCAGCACCTTAGCGGGGAGTAGCTCCTACGAGCAGTACTTC
TRBJ2-7 NA TRBV5-1 TRBD1 CASSWDRTYEQYF TGCGCCAGCAGCTGGGACAGAACCTACGAGCAGTACTTC
TRBJ2-3 NA TRBV5-4 NA CASSLARNTDTQYF TGTGCCAGCAGCTTGGCACGAAACACAGATACGCAGTATTTT
TRBJ1-3 NA TRBV6-6 NA CASSPYPGTGNTIYF TGTGCCAGCAGCCCTTACCCGGGGACTGGAAACACCATATATTTT
TRBJ1-3 NA TRBV6-1 NA CASSDAGGGNTIYF TGTGCCAGCAGTGATGCGGGGGGAGGAAACACCATATATTTT
TRBJ2-7 once TRBV6-1 NA CASSDWGRVVYEQYF TGTGCCAGCAGTGACTGGGGCAGGGTAGTCTACGAGCAGTACTTC
TRBJ2-2 NA TRBV4-2 NA CASSQVPGTGELFF TGTGCCAGCAGCCAAGTTCCGGGGACCGGGGAGCTGTTTTTT
TRBJ2-1 NA TRBV7-2 NA CASRRTTGYNEQFF TGTGCCAGCAGGCGCACTACGGGATACAATGAGCAGTTCTTC
TRBJ2-3 NA TRBV5-1 TRBD1 CASSPGQGVDTQYF TGCGCCAGCAGCCCGGGACAGGGGGTAGATACGCAGTATTTT
TRBJ2-7 NA TRBV5-4 NA CASSSEGLTYEQYF TGTGCCAGCAGTTCAGAGGGCCTTACCTACGAGCAGTACTTC
TRBJ2-7 NA TRBV10-2 NA CASGTHYEQYF TGCGCCAGCGGGACACACTACGAGCAGTACTTC
TRBJ2-7 NA TRBV28 NA CASSSPLGSVDRQYF TGTGCCAGCAGTTCCCCCCTAGGAAGCGTCGACCGGCAGTACTTC
TRBJ2-5 once TRBV28 TRBD2 CASTALLAGEETQYF TGTGCCAGCACCGCCCTTCTAGCGGGGGAAGAGACCCAGTACTTC
TRBJ2-3 NA TRBV7-9 NA CASSLAQSSTDTQYF TGTGCCAGCAGCTTAGCACAGTCATCTACCGATACGCAGTATTTT
TRBJ2-2 once TRBV7-6 NA CASRPWDTGELFF TGTGCCAGCAGGCCCTGGGACACCGGGGAGCTGTTTTTT
TRBJ2-7 NA TRBV6-6 NA CASSYSNSYEQYF TGTGCCAGCAGTTACAGCAACTCCTACGAGCAGTACTTC
TRBJ2-7 NA TRBV28 TRBD2 CASRLISGSSDEQYF TGTGCCAGCAGACTCATTAGCGGGAGTAGCGACGAGCAGTACTTC
TRBJ1-1 NA TRBV28 TRBD1 CASSRQTGQNTEAFF TGTGCCAGCAGTCGCCAGACAGGGCAGAACACTGAAGCTTTCTTT
TRBJ2-7 once TRBV5-6 NA CASSLSGASLYEQYF TGTGCCAGCAGCTTGAGCGGAGCCAGCTTATACGAGCAGTACTTC
TRBJ1-1 NA TRBV25-1 TRBD1 CASRNIRGGSTEAFF TGTGCCAGCAGAAACATCAGGGGGGGCAGCACTGAAGCTTTCTTT
TRBJ1-5 NA TRBV4-1 TRBD1 CASSQVGQGIQPQHF TGCGCCAGCAGCCAGGTCGGACAGGGTATCCAGCCCCAGCATTTT
TRBJ2-1 NA TRBV27 TRBD2 CASSSGGVEQFF TGTGCCAGCAGCTCTGGGGGGGTTGAGCAGTTCTTC
TRBJ2-3 NA TRBV10-3 TRBD2 CAISEDPGLAGVFTDTQYF TGTGCCATCAGTGAAGACCCTGGACTAGCGGGAGTGTTCACAGATACGCAGTATTTT
TRBJ2-1 NA TRBV7-9 TRBD2 CASSLAGGPSDEQFF TGTGCCAGCAGCCTAGCGGGAGGGCCCTCGGATGAGCAGTTCTTC
TRBJ2-3 once TRBV13 TRBD2 CASSPRLAVSSTDTQYF TGTGCCAGCAGCCCCCGACTAGCGGTTAGTAGCACAGATACGCAGTATTTT
TRBJ2-7 NA TRBV19 NA CASSINGLPHEQYF TGTGCCAGTAGTATAAATGGGCTTCCCCACGAGCAGTACTTC
TRBJ2-1 NA TRBV15 NA CATSRDWRGSYNEQFF TGTGCCACCAGCAGAGATTGGAGGGGCTCCTACAATGAGCAGTTCTTC
TRBJ2-7 NA TRBV19 NA CASSIGSSYEQYF TGTGCCAGTAGTATCGGGAGCTCCTACGAGCAGTACTTC
TRBJ2-2 NA TRBV28 TRBD2 CASRGTRTGELFF TGTGCCAGCAGGGGGACTAGAACCGGGGAGCTGTTTTTT
TRBJ1-2 NA TRBV9 NA CASSVDQGLNYGYTF TGTGCCAGCAGCGTAGACCAGGGACTTAACTATGGCTACACCTTC
TRBJ2-7 NA TRBV9 NA CASSVGTAYEQYF TGTGCCAGCAGCGTAGGTACAGCCTACGAGCAGTACTTC
TRBJ2-1 NA TRBV1 NA CTSSQDSGPEEFF TGCACCAGCAGCCAAGATTCGGGACCCGAGGAATTCTTC
TRBJ2-7 NA TRBV27 TRBD1 CATRGQGLSYEQYF TGTGCCACACGGGGACAGGGACTGTCCTACGAGCAGTACTTC
TRBJ1-4 NA TRBV25-1 TRBD1 CASSPGQGREKLFF TGTGCCAGCAGCCCGGGACAGGGAAGGGAAAAACTGTTTTTT
TRBJ2-7 NA TRBV30 NA CAWSTAFYEQYF TGTGCCTGGAGTACAGCGTTCTACGAGCAGTACTTC
TRBJ1-5 NA TRBV19 NA CASSDDSRNQPQHF TGTGCCAGTAGCGACGACAGTCGCAATCAGCCCCAGCATTTT
TRBJ2-7 NA TRBV27 NA CASSLSNFIGYEQYF TGTGCCAGCAGTTTATCCAACTTTATTGGGTACGAGCAGTACTTC
TRBJ1-2 NA TRBV13 NA CASPSPIYGYTF TGTGCCAGCCCCTCCCCCATCTATGGCTACACCTTC
TRBJ2-7 NA TRBV4-1 NA CASSQDPRSNYEQYF TGCGCCAGCAGCCAAGACCCTAGGTCAAACTACGAGCAGTACTTC
TRBJ2-6 NA TRBV27 TRBD2 CASKRDVSSGANVLTF TGTGCCAGCAAGCGGGACGTGTCCTCTGGGGCCAACGTCCTGACTTTC
TRBJ2-7 NA TRBV6-5 NA CASSYGQGPYEQYF TGTGCCAGCAGTTACGGGCAGGGCCCCTACGAGCAGTACTTC
TRBJ2-5 NA TRBV7-2 NA CASSLVSEIQETQYF TGTGCCAGCAGCTTAGTATCAGAGATACAAGAGACCCAGTACTTC